This TCR beta chain emerged from a study of T cells in Graves' hyperthyroidism and ophthalmopathy. Study at large: Peripheral blood was acquired at first diagnosis, ahead of any therapy whatsoever.

Patients were aged 18 to 65, had disease duration under 2 months, and had newly diagnosed hyperthyroidism. About 9.4 ml fresh peripheral blood yielded the PBMCs. The study, taken as a whole, reports: Blood also contained most expanded thyroid clonotypes above 0.001.

Amplified regions were TCR beta CDR3 sequences from RNA transcripts. Primed by the HTBI set, a first-round RT-PCR was run on the TCR CDR3. TCRdb redid the calling of the multiplex PCR reads with MiXCR, one entry per CDR3 protein. Of hundreds of thousands of distinct CDR3 sequences in the sample, approximately 40% are singletons; the top ten hold around 30%. As regards this clonotype: Its specificity is not known.

This sequence originates from a woman aged 40 to 50 with Graves' hyperthyroidism. The sample consisted of blood.

CDR3 nucleotides: TGTGCCAGCAAGGAGGGAGGGGAGCTGTTTTTT. This translates into CASKEGGELFF. The J gene is TRBJ2-2, the V gene TRBV6-5; D is perhaps TRBD2 (6 bases). This CDR3 has 11 amino acids. Germline CDR1 is MNHEY and CDR2 is SVGAGI. V was cut by 7 bases and J by 8 bases, with 8 bases left in between.